This T cell receptor (beta chain) was identified in a study of T cell repertoires in aging, cancer and after chemotherapy. Deletions cut 4 bases from V and 2 bases from J, with 19 bases between. Germline lookup yields CDR1 SGHRS and CDR2 YFSETQ. The CDR3 length is 17 residues. TCR beta rearrangements were amplified from peripheral blood genomic DNA. TRB rearrangements spanning V, D and J were amplified using mixed TRB-A/B primers. TCRdb re-derived calls from the multiplex PCR reads in MiXCR, one entry per CDR3 protein. The sample gives about 570 distinct CDR3 sequences, 16% of which show up once; 32% is in the top ten.

The chain carries TRBV5-1 and TRBJ1-3, with unresolved D. The clonotype originates from a human donor with a blood cancer. Sequenced sample: blood. In nucleotides, the CDR3 is TGCGCCAGCAGCCAAGGGATAGGGAGTGTGGCTGGAAACACCATATATTTT. Protein product: CASSQGIGSVAGNTIYF.